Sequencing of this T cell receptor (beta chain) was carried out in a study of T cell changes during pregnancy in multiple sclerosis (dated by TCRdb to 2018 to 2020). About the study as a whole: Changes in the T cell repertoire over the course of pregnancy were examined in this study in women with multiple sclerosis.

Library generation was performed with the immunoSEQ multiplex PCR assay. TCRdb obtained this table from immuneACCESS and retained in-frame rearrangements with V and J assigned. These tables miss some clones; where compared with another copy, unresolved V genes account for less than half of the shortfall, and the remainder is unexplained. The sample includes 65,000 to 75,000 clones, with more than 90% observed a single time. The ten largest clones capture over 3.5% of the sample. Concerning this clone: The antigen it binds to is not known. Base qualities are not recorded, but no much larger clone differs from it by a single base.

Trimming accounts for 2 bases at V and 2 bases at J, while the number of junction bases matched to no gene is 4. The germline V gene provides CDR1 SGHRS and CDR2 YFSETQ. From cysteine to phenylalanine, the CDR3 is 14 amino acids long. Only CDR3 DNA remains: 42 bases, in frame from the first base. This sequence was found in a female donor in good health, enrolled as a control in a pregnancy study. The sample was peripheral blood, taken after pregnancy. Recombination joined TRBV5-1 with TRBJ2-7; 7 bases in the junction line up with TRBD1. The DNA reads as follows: TGCGCCAGCAGCTTCGAAACAGGGGCCTACGAGCAGTACTTC. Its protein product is CASSFETGAYEQYF.